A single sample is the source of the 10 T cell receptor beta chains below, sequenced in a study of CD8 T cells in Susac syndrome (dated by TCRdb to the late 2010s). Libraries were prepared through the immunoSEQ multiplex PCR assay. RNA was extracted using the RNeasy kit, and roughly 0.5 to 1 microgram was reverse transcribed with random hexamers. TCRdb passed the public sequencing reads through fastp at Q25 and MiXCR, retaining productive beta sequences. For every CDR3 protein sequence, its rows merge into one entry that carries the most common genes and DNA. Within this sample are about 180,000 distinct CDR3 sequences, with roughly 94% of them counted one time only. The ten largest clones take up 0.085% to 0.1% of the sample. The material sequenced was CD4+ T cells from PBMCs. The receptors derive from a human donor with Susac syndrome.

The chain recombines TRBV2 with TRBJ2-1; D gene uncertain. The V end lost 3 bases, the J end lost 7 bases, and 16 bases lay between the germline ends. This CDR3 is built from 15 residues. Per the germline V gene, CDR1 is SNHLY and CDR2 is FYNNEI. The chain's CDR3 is CASSDGLYNGNEQFF. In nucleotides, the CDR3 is TGTGCCAGCAGTGACGGCCTCTACAATGGGAATGAGCAGTTCTTC.

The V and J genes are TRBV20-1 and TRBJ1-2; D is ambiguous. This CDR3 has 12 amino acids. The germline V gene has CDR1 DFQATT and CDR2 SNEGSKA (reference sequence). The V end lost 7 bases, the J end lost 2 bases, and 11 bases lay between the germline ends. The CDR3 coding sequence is TGCAGTGTAACAACAGCCAACTATGGCTACACCTTC. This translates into CSVTTANYGYTF.

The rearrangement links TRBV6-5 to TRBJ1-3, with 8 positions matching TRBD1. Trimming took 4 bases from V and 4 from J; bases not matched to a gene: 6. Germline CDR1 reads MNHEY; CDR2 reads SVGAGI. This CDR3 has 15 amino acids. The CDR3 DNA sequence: TGTGCCAGCAGTTCGCCCCGGGACAGGGGAAACACCATATATTTT. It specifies CASSSPRDRGNTIYF.

The CDR3 spells CASGTFSGSSYNEQFF. DNA for the CDR3: TGTGCCAGCGGAACTTTCAGCGGGAGCTCCTACAATGAGCAGTTCTTC. The genes are TRBV28 and TRBJ2-1, with 8 bases aligning to TRBD2. CDR3 length equals 16 residues. J gave up 0 bases and V 8 bases, and 9 bases lay outside the gene matches. Germline lookup yields CDR1 MDHEN and CDR2 SYDVKM.

CDR3 nucleotide sequence: TGTGCCTGGAGGGACCCCCCGCAGGGGTTCTACGAGCAGTACTTC. The encoded protein is CAWRDPPQGFYEQYF. The genes are TRBV30 and TRBJ2-7, with a possible D match to TRBD1 (6 bases). With 3 bases removed from V and 3 bases from J, the gap between germline ends came to 18 bases. CDR3 length: 15 residues. Per the germline V gene, CDR1 is GTSNPN and CDR2 is SVGIG (reference sequence).

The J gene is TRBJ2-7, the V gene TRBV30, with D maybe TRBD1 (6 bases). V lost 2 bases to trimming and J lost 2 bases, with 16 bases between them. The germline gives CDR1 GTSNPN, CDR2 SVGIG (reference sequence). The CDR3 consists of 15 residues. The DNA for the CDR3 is TGTGCCTGGAGTACAGGGATACCCGCGACCTACGAGCAGTACTTC. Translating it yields CAWSTGIPATYEQYF. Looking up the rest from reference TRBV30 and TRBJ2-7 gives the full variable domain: SQTIHQWPATLVQPVGSPLSLECTVEGTSNPNLYWYRQAAGRGLQLLFYSVGIGQISSEVPQNLSASRPQDRQFILSSKKLLLSDSGFYLCAWSTGIPATYEQYFGPGTRLTVT.

CDR3 nucleotide sequence: TGTGCCAGCAGTTACTCGGGCAGGGGTTACGAGCAGTACTTC. Translating it yields CASSYSGRGYEQYF. V is TRBV6-5 and J is TRBJ2-7; maybe TRBD1 (6 bases). The CDR3 totals 14 residues. V dropped 0 bases and J dropped 4 bases, with 10 bases sitting between them. The V gene's germline CDR1 is MNHEY and CDR2 SVGAGI.

CDR3 nucleotide sequence: TGCAGTGCACCACGCCGGGGCGGGAGGGCCTATGAGCAGTTCTTC. Translating gives CSAPRRGGRAYEQFF. The rearrangement uses TRBV20-1 and TRBJ2-1, with 9 bases identical to TRBD2. J was trimmed by 8 bases and V by 6 bases; bases with no gene match: 14. The CDR3 covers 15 residues. Germline V gene sequence: CDR1 DFQATT, CDR2 SNEGSKA (reference sequence).

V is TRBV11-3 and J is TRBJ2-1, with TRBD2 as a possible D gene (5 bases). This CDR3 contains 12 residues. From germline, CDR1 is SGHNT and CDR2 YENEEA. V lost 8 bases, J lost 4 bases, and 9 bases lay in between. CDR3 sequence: CASGSSYNEQFF. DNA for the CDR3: TGTGCCAGCGGGAGTTCTTACAATGAGCAGTTCTTC. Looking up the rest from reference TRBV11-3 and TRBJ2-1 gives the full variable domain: EAGVVQSPRYKIIEKKQPVAFWCNPISGHNTLYWYLQNLGQGPELLIRYENEEAVDDSQLPKDRFSAERLKGVDSTLKIQPAELGDSAVYLCASGSSYNEQFFGPGTRLTVL.

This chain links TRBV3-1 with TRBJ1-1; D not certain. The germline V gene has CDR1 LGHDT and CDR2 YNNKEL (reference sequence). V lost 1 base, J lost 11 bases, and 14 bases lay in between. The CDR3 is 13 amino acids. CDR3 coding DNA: TGTGCCAGCAGCCAAGGCTTCGAAAACTCGGCTTTCTTT. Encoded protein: CASSQGFENSAFF. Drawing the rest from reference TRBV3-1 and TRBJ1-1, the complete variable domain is DTAVSQTPKYLVTQMGNDKSIKCEQNLGHDTMYWYKQDSKKFLKIMFSYNNKELIINETVPNRFSPKSPDKAHLNLHINSLELGDSAVYFCASSQGFENSAFFGQGTRLTVV.